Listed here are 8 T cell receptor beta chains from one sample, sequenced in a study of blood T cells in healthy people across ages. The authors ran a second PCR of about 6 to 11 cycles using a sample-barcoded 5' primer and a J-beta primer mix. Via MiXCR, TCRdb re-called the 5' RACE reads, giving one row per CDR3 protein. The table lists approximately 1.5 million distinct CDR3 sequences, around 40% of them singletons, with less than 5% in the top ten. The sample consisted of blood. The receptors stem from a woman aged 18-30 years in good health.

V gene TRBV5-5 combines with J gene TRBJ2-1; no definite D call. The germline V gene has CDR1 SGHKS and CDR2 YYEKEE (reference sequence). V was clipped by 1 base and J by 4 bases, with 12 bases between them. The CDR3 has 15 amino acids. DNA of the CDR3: TGTGCCAGCAGCTTGTACACAACCCGATACAATGAGCAGTTCTTC. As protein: CASSLYTTRYNEQFF. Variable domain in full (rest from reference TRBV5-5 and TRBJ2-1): DAGVTQSPTHLIKTRGQQVTLRCSPISGHKSVSWYQQVLGQGPQFIFQYYEKEERGRGNFPDRFSARQFPNYSSELNVNALLLGDSALYLCASSLYTTRYNEQFFGPGTRLTVL.

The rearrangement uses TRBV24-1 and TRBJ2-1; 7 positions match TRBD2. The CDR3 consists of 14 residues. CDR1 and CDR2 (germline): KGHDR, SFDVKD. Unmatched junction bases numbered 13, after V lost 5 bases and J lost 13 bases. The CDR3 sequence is CATSARLAQETQFF. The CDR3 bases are TGTGCCACCAGTGCCAGACTAGCTCAGGAGACCCAGTTCTTC.

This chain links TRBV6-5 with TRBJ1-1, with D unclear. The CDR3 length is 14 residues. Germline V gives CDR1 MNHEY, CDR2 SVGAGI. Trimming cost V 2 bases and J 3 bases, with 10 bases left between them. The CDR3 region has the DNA TGTGCCAGCAGTTACGCGGGAAGGGACACTGAAGCTTTCTTT. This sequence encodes CASSYAGRDTEAFF.

CDR3 protein: CASSTRPKGGSYEQYF. CDR3 DNA: TGTGCCAGCAGCACCCGCCCGAAGGGGGGCTCCTACGAGCAGTACTTC. The chain couples TRBV7-6 to TRBJ2-7; D could derive from TRBD1 or TRBD2 (6 bases each). Germline loops: CDR1 SGHVS, CDR2 FNYEAQ. This CDR3 is 16 amino acids long. The ends were cut back, 5 bases at V and 0 bases at J, with 17 bases in the middle.

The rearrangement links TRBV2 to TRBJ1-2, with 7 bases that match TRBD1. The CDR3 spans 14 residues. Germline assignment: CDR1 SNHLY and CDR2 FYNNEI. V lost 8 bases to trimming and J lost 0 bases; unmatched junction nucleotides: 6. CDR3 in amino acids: CASGKTGTNYGYTF. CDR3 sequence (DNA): TGTGCCAGCGGCAAGACAGGGACTAACTATGGCTACACCTTC.

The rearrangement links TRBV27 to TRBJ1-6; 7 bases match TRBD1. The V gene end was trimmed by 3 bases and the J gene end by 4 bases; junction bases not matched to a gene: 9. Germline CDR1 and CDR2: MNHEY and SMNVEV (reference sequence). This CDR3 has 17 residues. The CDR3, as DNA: TGTGCCAGCAGTTTTTTAGGACAGGATGCATATAATTCACCCCTCCACTTT. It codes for CASSFLGQDAYNSPLHF.

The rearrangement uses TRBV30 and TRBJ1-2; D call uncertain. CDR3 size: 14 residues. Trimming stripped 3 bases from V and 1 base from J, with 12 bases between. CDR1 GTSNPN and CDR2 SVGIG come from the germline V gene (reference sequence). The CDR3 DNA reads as TGTGCCTGGAGAGGAAGGGATCTTAACTATGGCTACACCTTC. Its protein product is CAWRGRDLNYGYTF.

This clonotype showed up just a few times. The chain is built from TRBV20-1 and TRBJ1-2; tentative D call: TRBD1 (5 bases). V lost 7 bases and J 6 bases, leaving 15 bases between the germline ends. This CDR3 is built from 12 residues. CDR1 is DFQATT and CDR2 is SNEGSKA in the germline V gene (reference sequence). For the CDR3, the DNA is TGCAGTGTTACTGCGGGGGGGGATGGCTACACCTTC. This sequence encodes CSVTAGGDGYTF.